One and the same sample provided the 24 T cell receptor beta chains below, sequenced in a study of blood T cell repertoires in COVID-19. The data were produced by immunoSEQ multiplex PCR, yet TCRdb's version contains in-frame clones alone and is incomplete. This sample has about 250,000 clones, with approximately 90% found just once. What was sequenced was PBMCs or T cells enriched from blood (not recorded which). The receptors were sampled from a woman aged 50 to 60 who had recovered from COVID-19.

In DNA form, the CDR3 reads TGTGCCAGCAGCTTATCCAGGGCGAACACCGGGGAGCTGTTTTTT. Residues: CASSLSRANTGELFF. The gene calls are TRBV7-6 and TRBJ2-2, with a weak D call TRBD1 (5 bases). Germline-derived CDR1 and CDR2 are SGHVS and FNYEAQ. The CDR3 loop spans 15 amino acids. V lost 2 bases and J 0 bases, leaving 7 bases between the germline ends.

The CDR3 reads CSVELVATDTQYF. The CDR3 bases are TGCAGCGTAGAGCTGGTAGCGACAGATACGCAGTATTTT. This chain links TRBV29-1 with TRBJ2-3, with D possibly being TRBD2 (5 bases). The V gene's germline CDR1 is SQVTM and CDR2 ANQGSEA. This CDR3 comprises 13 residues. V shed 6 bases and J shed 3 bases, with 13 bases lying between them.

The V call is TRBV28, the J call TRBJ2-3; 9 positions agree with TRBD2. This CDR3 has 16 residues. Looked up from germline, CDR1 is MDHEN and CDR2 is SYDVKM. J gave up 7 bases and V 0 bases, and 8 bases lay outside the gene matches. The CDR3 DNA reads TGTGCCAGCAGTTTATGGGCGGGAGGGGGTAGGAATACGCAGTATTTT. Encoded protein: CASSLWAGGGRNTQYF.

V and J are TRBV6-5 and TRBJ1-1; 8 positions match TRBD1. The CDR3 runs to 14 residues. The V and J ends lost 0 bases and 5 bases, in that order; junction bases with no gene match: 2. Germline assignment: CDR1 MNHEY and CDR2 SVGAGI. This chain's CDR3 is CASSYSDRVTEAFF. The DNA for the CDR3 is TGTGCCAGCAGTTACTCGGACAGGGTAACTGAAGCTTTCTTT.

The chain is built from TRBV29-1 and TRBJ1-2, with 9 bases that match TRBD1. J was trimmed by 0 bases and V by 5 bases; bases with no gene match: 10. CDR1 SQVTM and CDR2 ANQGSEA come from the germline V gene. This CDR3 contains 16 residues. This CDR3 reads CSVSGQGQPSNYGYTF. CDR3 coding DNA: TGCAGCGTTTCGGGACAGGGACAACCTTCTAACTATGGCTACACCTTC.

The V and J genes are TRBV10-3 and TRBJ1-2; D is possibly TRBD1 (6 bases). The V gene lost 6 bases and the J gene lost 8 bases, with 13 bases spanning the gap. This CDR3 spans 12 amino acids. The germline V gene has CDR1 ENHRY and CDR2 SYGVKD. CDR3 loop: CAIRRQDEGYTF. CDR3 coding DNA: TGTGCCATCAGAAGACAGGACGAAGGCTACACCTTC.

V usage is TRBV6-5 and J usage is TRBJ2-1; the D gene is possibly TRBD2 (7 bases). The CDR3 spans 15 residues. CDR1 MNHEY and CDR2 SVGAGI come from the germline V gene. V lost 8 bases to trimming and J lost 1 base, with 15 bases between them. CDR3 in DNA: TGTGCCAGCGGATGGGGGCGGGGGTCCTACAATGAGCAGTTCTTC. Protein: CASGWGRGSYNEQFF.

The chain has TRBV28 and TRBJ1-2; D gene ambiguous. The germline gives CDR1 MDHEN, CDR2 SYDVKM. The CDR3 covers 14 residues. V was cut by 7 bases and J by 0 bases, with 12 bases left in between. The DNA of the CDR3 is TGTGCCAGCACCCCAGCCGGGACTAACTATGGCTACACCTTC. As protein: CASTPAGTNYGYTF.

The CDR3 spells CASSRGTSGITDTQYF. The CDR3 nucleotides read TGTGCCAGCAGCCGGGGGACTAGCGGTATCACAGATACGCAGTATTTT. V is TRBV14 and J is TRBJ2-3; 11 positions match TRBD2. The ends lost 4 bases at V and 2 bases at J; junction bases unmatched: 5. Germline values: CDR1 SGHDN, CDR2 FVKESK. The CDR3 consists of 16 residues. Supplemented by reference TRBV14 and TRBJ2-3, the full variable domain reads EAGVTQFPSHSVIEKGQTVTLRCDPISGHDNLYWYRRVMGKEIKFLLHFVKESKQDESGMPNNRFLAERTGGTYSTLKVQPAELEDSGVYFCASSRGTSGITDTQYFGPGTRLTVL.

The chain couples TRBV7-9 to TRBJ1-6; TRBD1 might be the D (6 bases). The CDR3 totals 13 residues. In germline, CDR1 is SEHNR, CDR2 FQNEAQ (reference sequence). Trimming left V 4 bases short and J 10 bases short, with 11 bases between. CDR3 protein: CASSSYGGSPLHF. Written as DNA, the CDR3 is TGTGCCAGCAGCTCCTATGGGGGCTCACCCCTCCACTTT.

This sequence joins TRBV11-2 and TRBJ2-3; 8 nucleotides match TRBD1. The CDR3 consists of 11 residues. Germline V gene sequence: CDR1 SGHAT, CDR2 FQNNGV. Trimming took 5 bases from V and 13 from J; bases not matched to a gene: 5. The DNA for the CDR3 is TGTGCCAGCAGCAACGGACAGGGCAAGTATTTT. This gives the protein CASSNGQGKYF.

The chain employs TRBV4-1 and TRBJ2-7, with TRBD1 as a possible D gene (6 bases). Germline V gives CDR1 MGHRA, CDR2 YSYEKL. The V and J ends lost 4 bases and 4 bases respectively, with 17 bases between them. The CDR3 has 15 amino acids. The CDR3 DNA reads as TGCGCCAGCAGCCCCCCGCCACCGAGGGGGTACGAGCAGTACTTC. As protein: CASSPPPPRGYEQYF.

V usage is TRBV10-3 and J usage is TRBJ1-1; TRBD1 matches at 7 bases. Germline lookup yields CDR1 ENHRY and CDR2 SYGVKD. The CDR3 covers 12 residues. The J segment lost 1 base and the V segment lost 11 bases, leaving 4 bases of the junction unmatched. CDR3 sequence reads: CASGTANTEAFF. CDR3 nucleotide sequence: TGTGCCTCCGGGACAGCGAACACTGAAGCTTTCTTT.

This clone was seen a single time. The gene calls are TRBV29-1 and TRBJ1-1, with unresolved D. V was pared by 1 base and J by 8 bases, with 14 bases between. The CDR3 totals 13 residues. Germline V lookup: CDR1 SQVTM, CDR2 ANQGSEA. As DNA, the CDR3 is TGCAGCGTTGAAGGTAGACTGACGGGGGAAGCTTTCTTT. Its protein is CSVEGRLTGEAFF.

A few counts support this clone. The V and J genes are TRBV28 and TRBJ2-5; TRBD1 aligns across 9 bases. Per germline, CDR1 MDHEN and CDR2 SYDVKM. Trimming at V came to 1 base and at J to 1 base, leaving 1 base not matched to a gene. The CDR3 extends over 15 amino acids. The CDR3 sequence: CASSLSGQGQETQYF. CDR3 DNA: TGTGCCAGCAGTTTATCGGGACAGGGCCAAGAGACCCAGTACTTC.

The V gene is TRBV2, the J gene TRBJ1-6; perhaps TRBD1 as D (5 bases). Germline CDR1 is SNHLY and CDR2 is FYNNEI. V lost 1 base to trimming and J lost 9 bases, with 13 bases between them. The CDR3 is made up of 15 amino acids. The CDR3 region is CASSEGTRGVSPLHF. As DNA, the CDR3 is TGTGCCAGCAGTGAAGGGACAAGGGGTGTTTCACCCCTCCACTTT.

J is TRBJ2-1 and V is TRBV27, with TRBD2 matching over 14 bases. The CDR3 is made up of 18 amino acids. CDR1 and CDR2 (germline): MNHEY, SMNVEV (reference sequence). V was pared by 6 bases and J by 8 bases, with 15 bases of the junction left unmatched. CDR3 amino acids: CASSPRSSGTSGSYEQFF. The CDR3 coding sequence is TGTGCCAGCAGCCCTAGGTCCTCCGGGACTAGCGGGAGCTATGAGCAGTTCTTC.

The chain couples TRBV28 to TRBJ2-7; D gene ambiguous. Germline values: CDR1 MDHEN, CDR2 SYDVKM. The CDR3 sequence is 15 residues long. Trimming left V 4 bases short and J 0 bases short, with 13 bases between. CDR3 bases: TGTGCCAGCAGTTCCAGATGGGCCCCCTCCTACGAGCAGTACTTC. Residues: CASSSRWAPSYEQYF.

This chain uses TRBV2 with TRBJ2-7; a weak D match, TRBD2 (7 bases). Between the trimmed V and J ends, which lost 7 bases and 2 bases, there was a span of 18 bases. Germline lookup yields CDR1 SNHLY and CDR2 FYNNEI. The CDR3 sequence is 15 residues long. CDR3 in amino acids: CASTEGGSGTYEQYF. As DNA, the CDR3 is TGTGCCAGCACCGAGGGGGGGTCCGGGACCTACGAGCAGTACTTC.

The rearrangement joins TRBV15 to TRBJ2-2, with TRBD1 identical over 8 bases. Trimming removed 3 bases from V and 5 bases from J; junction bases left unmatched: 11. This CDR3 contains 17 residues. Germline lookup yields CDR1 LNHNV and CDR2 YYDKDF (reference sequence). Here the CDR3 DNA reads TGTGCCACCAGCAGTCCCCAGGGGGCGGGAAGAACCGGGGAGCTGTTTTTT. It specifies CATSSPQGAGRTGELFF.

The chain recombines TRBV6-5 with TRBJ1-4; 7 bases are shared with TRBD1. Germline assignment: CDR1 MNHEY and CDR2 SVGAGI. V lost 5 bases to trimming and J lost 8 bases; unmatched junction nucleotides: 8. CDR3 length: 14 residues. Here the CDR3 DNA reads TGTGCCAGCAGTACACGCAGGGGGGAGGAAAAACTGTTTTTT. This sequence encodes CASSTRRGEEKLFF.

This clone showed up just once. The chain joins TRBV24-1 to TRBJ2-5, with D uncertain. Trimming removed 4 bases at V and 2 bases at J, with 7 bases between. The CDR3 is 13 amino acids. Germline CDR1 reads KGHDR; CDR2 reads SFDVKD. As DNA, the CDR3 is TGTGCCACCAGTGACTCAGCGCAAGAGACCCAGTACTTC. It codes for CATSDSAQETQYF.

The chain couples TRBV28 to TRBJ1-1, with D hard to call. With 5 bases removed from V and 4 bases from J, the gap between germline ends came to 20 bases. This CDR3 has 16 amino acids. Germline V gives CDR1 MDHEN, CDR2 SYDVKM. Written as DNA, the CDR3 is TGTGCCAGCAGTCCCGCGGGGAGGGCCTATAGCACTGAAGCTTTCTTT. Translation gives CASSPAGRAYSTEAFF. Looking up the rest from reference TRBV28 and TRBJ1-1 gives the full variable domain: DVKVTQSSRYLVKRTGEKVFLECVQDMDHENMFWYRQDPGLGLRLIYFSYDVKMKEKGDIPEGYSVSREKKERFSLILESASTNQTSMYLCASSPAGRAYSTEAFFGQGTRLTVV.

J is TRBJ1-3 and V is TRBV7-6; 7 bases line up with TRBD1. V trimming: 0 bases; J trimming: 0 bases; junction bases outside the gene matches: 2. The CDR3 has 16 residues. Germline CDR1 SGHVS, CDR2 FNYEAQ. The CDR3 reads CASSLAGQSSGNTIYF. In DNA, the CDR3 is TGTGCCAGCAGCTTAGCGGGACAGAGCTCTGGAAACACCATATATTTT.